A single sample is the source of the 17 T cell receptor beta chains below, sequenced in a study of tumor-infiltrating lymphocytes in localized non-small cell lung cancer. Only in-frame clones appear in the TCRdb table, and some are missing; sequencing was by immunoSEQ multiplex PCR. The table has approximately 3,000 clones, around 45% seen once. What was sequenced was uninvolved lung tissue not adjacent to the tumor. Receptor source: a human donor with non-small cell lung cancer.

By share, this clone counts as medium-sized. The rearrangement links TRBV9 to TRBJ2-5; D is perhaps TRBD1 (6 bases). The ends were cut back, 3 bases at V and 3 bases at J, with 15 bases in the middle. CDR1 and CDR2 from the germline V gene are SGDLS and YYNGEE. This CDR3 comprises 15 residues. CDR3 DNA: TGTGCCAGCAGCGGCCACGGGACATTTGAAGAGACCCAGTACTTC. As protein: CASSGHGTFEETQYF.

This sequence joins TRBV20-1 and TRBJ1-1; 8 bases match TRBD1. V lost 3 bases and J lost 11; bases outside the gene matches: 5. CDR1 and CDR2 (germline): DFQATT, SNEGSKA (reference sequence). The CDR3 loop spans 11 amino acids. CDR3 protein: CSARSSGGAFF. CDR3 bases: TGCAGTGCTAGGTCTTCAGGGGGCGCTTTCTTT.

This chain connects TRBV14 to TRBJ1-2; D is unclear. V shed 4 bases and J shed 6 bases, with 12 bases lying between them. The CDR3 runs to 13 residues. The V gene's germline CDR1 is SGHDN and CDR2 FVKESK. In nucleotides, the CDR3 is TGTGCCAGCAGCCTACCTCACTCCGATGGCTACACCTTC. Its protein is CASSLPHSDGYTF.

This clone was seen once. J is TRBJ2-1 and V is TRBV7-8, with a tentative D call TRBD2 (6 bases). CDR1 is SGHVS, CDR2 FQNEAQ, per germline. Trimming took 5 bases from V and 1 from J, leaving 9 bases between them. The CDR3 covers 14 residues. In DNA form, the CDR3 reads TGTGCCAGCAGCCCGGGAGTATCCTACAATGAGCAGTTCTTC. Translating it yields CASSPGVSYNEQFF.

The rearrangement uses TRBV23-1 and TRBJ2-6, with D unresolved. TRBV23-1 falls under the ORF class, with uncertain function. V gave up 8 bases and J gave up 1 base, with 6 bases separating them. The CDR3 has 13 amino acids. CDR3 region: CASPLSGANVLTF. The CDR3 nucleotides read TGCGCCAGCCCTTTATCTGGGGCCAACGTCCTGACTTTC.

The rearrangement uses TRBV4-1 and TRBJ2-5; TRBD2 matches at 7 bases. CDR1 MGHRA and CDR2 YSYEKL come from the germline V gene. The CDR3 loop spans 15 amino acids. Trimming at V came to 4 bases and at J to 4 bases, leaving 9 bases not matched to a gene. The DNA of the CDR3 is TGCGCCAGCAGCCCCCAGCGGGACGGGCGAGAGACCCAGTACTTC. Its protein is CASSPQRDGRETQYF.

This CDR3 is CASSHQGARVSEQFF. CDR3 DNA: TGCGCCAGCAGCCATCAGGGGGCGAGGGTGTCCGAGCAGTTCTTC. The V gene is TRBV4-3, the J gene TRBJ2-1, with 8 nucleotides matching TRBD1. From germline, CDR1 is LGHNA and CDR2 YSLEER. Trimming removed 3 bases from V and 10 bases from J; junction bases left unmatched: 11. This CDR3 is built from 15 residues.

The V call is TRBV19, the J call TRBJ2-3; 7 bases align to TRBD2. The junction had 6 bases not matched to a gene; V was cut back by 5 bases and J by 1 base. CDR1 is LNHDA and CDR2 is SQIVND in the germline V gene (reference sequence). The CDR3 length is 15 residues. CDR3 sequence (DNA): TGTGCCAGTAGTCTCCGGCTAGCGGGCACAGATACGCAGTATTTT. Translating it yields CASSLRLAGTDTQYF. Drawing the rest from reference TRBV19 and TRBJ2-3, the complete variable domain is DGGITQSPKYLFRKEGQNVTLSCEQNLNHDAMYWYRQDPGQGLRLIYYSQIVNDFQKGDIAEGYSVSREKKESFPLTVTSAQKNPTAFYLCASSLRLAGTDTQYFGPGTRLTVL.

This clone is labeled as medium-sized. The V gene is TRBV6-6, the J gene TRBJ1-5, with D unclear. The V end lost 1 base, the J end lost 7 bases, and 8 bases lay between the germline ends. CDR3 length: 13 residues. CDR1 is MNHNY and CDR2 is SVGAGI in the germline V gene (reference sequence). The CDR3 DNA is TGTGCCAGCAGTTACTTGCCAGGACAGCCCCAGCATTTT. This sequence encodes CASSYLPGQPQHF.

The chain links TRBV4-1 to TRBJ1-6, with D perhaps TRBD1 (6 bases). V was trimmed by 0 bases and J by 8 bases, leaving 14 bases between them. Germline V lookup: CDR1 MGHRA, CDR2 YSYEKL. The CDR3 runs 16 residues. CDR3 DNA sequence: TGCGCCAGCAGCCAAGATCAAGGGGGGTTTGATTCACCCCTCCACTTT. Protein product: CASSQDQGGFDSPLHF.

CDR3 in amino acids: CASSLGGRRGEQFF. CDR3 nucleotides: TGTGCCAGCAGCTTAGGAGGCAGACGTGGTGAGCAGTTCTTC. The genes are TRBV7-2 and TRBJ2-1, with no clear D. The CDR3 runs 14 residues. The germline V gene encodes CDR1 SGHTA and CDR2 FQGNSA. V lost 1 base to trimming and J lost 9 bases, with 13 bases between them.

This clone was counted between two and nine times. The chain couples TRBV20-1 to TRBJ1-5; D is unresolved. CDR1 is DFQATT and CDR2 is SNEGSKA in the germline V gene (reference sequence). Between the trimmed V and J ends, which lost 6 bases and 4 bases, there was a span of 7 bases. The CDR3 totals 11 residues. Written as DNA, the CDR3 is TGCAGTGCGCTACGGAATCAGCCCCAGCATTTT. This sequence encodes CSALRNQPQHF.

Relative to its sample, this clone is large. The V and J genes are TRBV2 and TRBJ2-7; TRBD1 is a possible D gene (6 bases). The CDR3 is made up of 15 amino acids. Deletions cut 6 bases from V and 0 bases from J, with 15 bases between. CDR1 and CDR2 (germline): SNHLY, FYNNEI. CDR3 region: CASSAQQGSSYEQYF. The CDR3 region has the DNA TGTGCCAGCAGCGCCCAGCAGGGGAGCTCCTACGAGCAGTACTTC.

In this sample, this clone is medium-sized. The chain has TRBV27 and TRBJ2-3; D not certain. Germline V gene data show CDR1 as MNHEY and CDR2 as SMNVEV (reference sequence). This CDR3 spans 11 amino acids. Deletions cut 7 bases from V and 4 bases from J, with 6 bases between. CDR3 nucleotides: TGTGCCAGCACGGTTGCAGATACGCAGTATTTT. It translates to CASTVADTQYF.

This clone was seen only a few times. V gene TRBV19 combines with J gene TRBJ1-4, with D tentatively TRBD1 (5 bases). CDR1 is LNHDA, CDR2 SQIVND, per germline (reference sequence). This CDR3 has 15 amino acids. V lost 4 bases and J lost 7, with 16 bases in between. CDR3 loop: CASSTGLLGGEKLFF. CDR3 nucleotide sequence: TGTGCCAGTAGTACGGGACTCCTCGGGGGTGAAAAACTGTTTTTT.

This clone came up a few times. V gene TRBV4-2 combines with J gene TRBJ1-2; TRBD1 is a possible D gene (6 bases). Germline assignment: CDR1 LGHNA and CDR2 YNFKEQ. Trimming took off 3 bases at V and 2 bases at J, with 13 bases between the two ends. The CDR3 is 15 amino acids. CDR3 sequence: CASSQPTGFNYGYTF. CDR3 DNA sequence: TGTGCCAGCAGCCAGCCCACAGGGTTCAACTATGGCTACACCTTC.

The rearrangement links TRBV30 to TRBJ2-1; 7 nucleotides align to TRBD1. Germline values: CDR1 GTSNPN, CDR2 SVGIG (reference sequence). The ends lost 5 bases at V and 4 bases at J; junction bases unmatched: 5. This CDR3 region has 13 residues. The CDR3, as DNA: TGTGCCTGGGACGGACAGGTGTACAATGAGCAGTTCTTC. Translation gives CAWDGQVYNEQFF.